Listed here are 31 T cell receptor beta chains from one sample, sequenced in a study of blood T cell repertoires in COVID-19. TCRdb's copy holds only in-frame clones and misses some; the assay was immunoSEQ multiplex PCR. The sample records 120,000 to 150,000 clones, around 82% being singletons. Input material: peripheral blood. These receptors were collected from a man between 60 and 75 years old with active or convalescent COVID-19.

This clone was counted a single time. The chain carries TRBV10-3 and TRBJ2-7; 8 nucleotides match TRBD2. Germline loops: CDR1 ENHRY, CDR2 SYGVKD. V lost 6 bases and J lost 5; bases outside the gene matches: 9. The CDR3 is made up of 14 amino acids. DNA of the CDR3: TGTGCCATCAGCAAAAGCGGGAGTATCGACGAGCAGTACTTC. Its protein product is CAISKSGSIDEQYF.

This clone was detected once. The rearrangement joins TRBV5-4 to TRBJ2-7; 7 bases agree with TRBD1. CDR3 length equals 15 residues. In germline, CDR1 is SGHNT, CDR2 YYREEE (reference sequence). The trim removed 5 bases at V and 0 bases at J, leaving 8 bases unmatched. The chain's CDR3 is CASRQDRANSYEQYF. CDR3 nucleotides: TGTGCCAGCAGACAAGACAGGGCGAACTCCTACGAGCAGTACTTC.

This sequence joins TRBV6-2 or TRBV6-3 and TRBJ1-6; 8 bases align to TRBD1. Germline-derived CDR1 and CDR2 are MNHEY and SVGEGT. This CDR3 has 15 amino acids. V gave up 4 bases and J gave up 10 bases; unmatched junction bases: 9. CDR3 loop: CASSSGQGMASPLHF. For the CDR3, the DNA is TGTGCCAGCAGTTCAGGACAGGGCATGGCATCACCCCTCCACTTT.

This clone has only a few counts. The chain joins TRBV19 to TRBJ2-6; D may be TRBD1 (6 bases). V was cut by 5 bases and J by 4 bases, with 12 bases left in between. CDR3 length: 15 residues. Germline values: CDR1 LNHDA, CDR2 SQIVND (reference sequence). CDR3 DNA: TGTGCCAGTAGTCAAAGGGGGTCAGGGGCCAACGTCCTGACTTTC. This sequence encodes CASSQRGSGANVLTF. Using reference TRBV19 and TRBJ2-6 for the parts outside the CDR3, the full variable domain is DGGITQSPKYLFRKEGQNVTLSCEQNLNHDAMYWYRQDPGQGLRLIYYSQIVNDFQKGDIAEGYSVSREKKESFPLTVTSAQKNPTAFYLCASSQRGSGANVLTFGAGSRLTVL.

J is TRBJ1-5 and V is TRBV30, with D perhaps TRBD1 (6 bases). Germline CDR1 is GTSNPN and CDR2 is SVGIG (reference sequence). The CDR3 covers 14 residues. V shed 2 bases and J shed 5 bases, with 13 bases lying between them. CDR3 loop: CAWSHPQGYQPQHF. In nucleotides, the CDR3 is TGTGCCTGGAGTCACCCCCAGGGGTATCAGCCCCAGCATTTT. The variable domain in full, with the rest retrieved from reference TRBV30 and TRBJ1-5, is SQTIHQWPATLVQPVGSPLSLECTVEGTSNPNLYWYRQAAGRGLQLLFYSVGIGQISSEVPQNLSASRPQDRQFILSSKKLLLSDSGFYLCAWSHPQGYQPQHFGDGTRLSIL.

This clone was counted between two and nine times. This rearrangement joins TRBV2 to TRBJ2-6; TRBD1 matches 9 bases. Unmatched junction bases numbered 6, after V lost 6 bases and J lost 0 bases. The CDR3 loop spans 17 amino acids. Germline CDR1 reads SNHLY; CDR2 reads FYNNEI. The CDR3, as DNA: TGTGCCAGCAGAAGAGACAGGGGGAGCTCTGGGGCCAACGTCCTGACTTTC. It codes for CASRRDRGSSGANVLTF.

The rearrangement joins TRBV2 to TRBJ2-7; 12 nucleotides line up with TRBD2. The germline CDR1 and CDR2 sequences are SNHLY and FYNNEI. V dropped 7 bases and J dropped 6; count of bases not matched to a gene: 10. CDR3 size: 15 residues. The CDR3 is CASTTGTSGYSEQYF. The CDR3 DNA sequence: TGTGCCAGCACCACGGGGACTAGCGGGTATAGCGAGCAGTACTTC.

This clone was picked up a small number of times. V usage is TRBV4-2 and J usage is TRBJ2-1; 9 nucleotides agree with TRBD1. The CDR3 runs to 13 residues. CDR1 LGHNA and CDR2 YNFKEQ come from the germline V gene. After removal of 0 bases from V and 15 bases from J, the junction contained 6 bases not matched to a gene. The CDR3 bases are TGTGCCAGCAGCCAAGATCAGGGACAGGGCGGGTTCTTC. Translated: CASSQDQGQGGFF.

This clone appeared once. V is TRBV18 and J is TRBJ2-7; TRBD1 is a possible D gene (5 bases). With 6 bases removed from V and 3 bases from J, the gap between germline ends came to 9 bases. There are 12 residues in the CDR3. Germline V gene data show CDR1 as KGHSH and CDR2 as LQKENI. The DNA for the CDR3 is TGTGCCAGCTCGGGGCAGAACTACGAGCAGTACTTC. Residues: CASSGQNYEQYF.

The chain has TRBV11-2 and TRBJ2-7; 10 bases are shared with TRBD1. The CDR3 is made up of 15 amino acids. Per the germline V gene, CDR1 is SGHAT and CDR2 is FQNNGV. Losses at the gene ends were 3 bases for V and 6 bases for J; bases not matched to a gene: 8. The CDR3 DNA reads as TGTGCCAGCAGCTTTACCGGGACAGGGGTCCCCGAGCAGTACTTC. Its protein product is CASSFTGTGVPEQYF. Filled out from reference TRBV11-2 and TRBJ2-7, the complete variable domain reads EAGVAQSPRYKIIEKRQSVAFWCNPISGHATLYWYQQILGQGPKLLIQFQNNGVVDDSQLPKDRFSAERLKGVDSTLKIQPAKLEDSAVYLCASSFTGTGVPEQYFGPGTRLTVT.

The chain carries TRBV9 and TRBJ1-6; 8 nucleotides match TRBD1. Germline V gives CDR1 SGDLS, CDR2 YYNGEE. The CDR3 sequence is 15 residues long. J was trimmed by 9 bases and V by 3 bases; bases with no gene match: 8. CDR3 DNA: TGTGCCAGCAGCGGGGACAGGAGGGGTCTTTCACCCCTCCACTTT. Translating it yields CASSGDRRGLSPLHF.

Only one count was recorded for this clone. The chain recombines TRBV5-8 with TRBJ2-3; 8 bases are shared with TRBD2. The CDR3 has 17 amino acids. J lost 1 base, V lost 1 base, and 8 bases had no gene match. Germline CDR1 and CDR2: SGHTS and YDEGEE. CDR3 in amino acids: CASSLPAGVVGTDTQYF. CDR3 sequence (DNA): TGTGCCAGCAGCTTGCCAGCGGGAGTGGTCGGCACAGATACGCAGTATTTT.

The genes are TRBV9 and TRBJ2-7; TRBD2 might be the D (5 bases). V was trimmed by 3 bases and J by 2 bases, leaving 12 bases between them. Germline CDR1 reads SGDLS; CDR2 reads YYNGEE. This CDR3 has 14 residues. CDR3 coding DNA: TGTGCCAGCAGCGCTCTGGGAGTTACCTACGAGCAGTACTTC. As protein: CASSALGVTYEQYF.

The V and J genes are TRBV7-9 and TRBJ1-5; a weak D match, TRBD1 (6 bases). Trimming took off 1 base at V and 6 bases at J, with 10 bases between the two ends. Per the germline V gene, CDR1 is SEHNR and CDR2 is FQNEAQ (reference sequence). The CDR3 loop spans 14 amino acids. Here the CDR3 reads CASSLGGLAQPQHF. The CDR3 region has the DNA TGTGCCAGCAGCTTAGGGGGGCTGGCTCAGCCCCAGCATTTT.

The chain has TRBV6-2 or TRBV6-3 and TRBJ2-3; perhaps TRBD2 as D (5 bases). The CDR3 length is 19 residues. Per germline, CDR1 MNHEY and CDR2 SVGEGT. V was shortened by 3 bases and J by 4 bases, with 26 bases between the two germline ends. The CDR3 loop is CASSYPWPLSDSDADTQYF. As DNA, the CDR3 is TGTGCCAGCAGTTATCCCTGGCCGCTCTCGGATAGCGACGCAGATACGCAGTATTTT.

The rearrangement uses TRBV19 and TRBJ1-4; a weak D match, TRBD1 (6 bases). Between the trimmed V and J ends, which lost 6 bases and 6 bases, there was a span of 17 bases. Germline CDR1 and CDR2: LNHDA and SQIVND (reference sequence). This CDR3 has 15 residues. CDR3 residues: CASRPRQAEYEKLFF. DNA of the CDR3: TGTGCCAGTAGGCCTCGACAGGCGGAATATGAAAAACTGTTTTTT.

The chain couples TRBV5-8 to TRBJ1-6; weak D call: TRBD1 (6 bases). Looked up from germline, CDR1 is SGHTS and CDR2 is YDEGEE. V was pared by 3 bases and J by 0 bases, with 10 bases between. The CDR3 is made up of 16 amino acids. The CDR3 DNA reads as TGTGCCAGCAGCTATACAGGGAGCTCCTATAATTCACCCCTCCACTTT. This encodes CASSYTGSSYNSPLHF. Using reference TRBV5-8 and TRBJ1-6 for the parts outside the CDR3, the full variable domain is EAGVTQSPTHLIKTRGQQATLRCSPISGHTSVYWYQQALGLGLQFLLWYDEGEERNRGNFPPRFSGRQFPNYSSELNVNALELEDSALYLCASSYTGSSYNSPLHFGNGTRLTVT.

V is TRBV19 and J is TRBJ2-5; 7 positions agree with TRBD2. This CDR3 has 14 residues. J gave up 7 bases and V 6 bases, and 11 bases lay outside the gene matches. CDR1 and CDR2 (germline): LNHDA, SQIVND (reference sequence). The CDR3 nucleotides read TGTGCCAGTAGCCCTCTAGCGGAAAAGGGGACCCAGTACTTC. It yields the protein CASSPLAEKGTQYF.

This clone was observed a single time. The chain carries TRBV5-1 and TRBJ1-1; D is ambiguous. The CDR3 has 14 residues. Germline V gives CDR1 SGHRS, CDR2 YFSETQ. Trimming removed 2 bases at V and 7 bases at J, with 15 bases between. The DNA of the CDR3 is TGCGCCAGCAGCTTTCTCCTCGACGGGAGTGAAGCTTTCTTT. Its protein is CASSFLLDGSEAFF.

This chain uses TRBV6-5 with TRBJ1-6, with TRBD1 matching 7 bases. CDR3 size: 14 residues. Unmatched junction bases numbered 9, after V lost 9 bases and J lost 7 bases. Germline CDR1 is MNHEY and CDR2 is SVGAGI. The chain's CDR3 is CASSKGAVNSPLHF. CDR3 coding DNA: TGTGCCAGTAGTAAGGGGGCGGTCAATTCACCCCTCCACTTT.

J is TRBJ1-4 and V is TRBV28; 7 bases are shared with TRBD1. V gave up 7 bases and J gave up 4 bases; unmatched junction bases: 9. The germline V gene has CDR1 MDHEN and CDR2 SYDVKM. This CDR3 has 15 residues. The CDR3 reads CASNRPRGNNEKLFF. CDR3 DNA sequence: TGTGCCAGCAATCGACCCAGGGGGAATAATGAAAAACTGTTTTTT.

This clone appeared once. V and J are TRBV12-3 or TRBV12-4 and TRBJ1-1, with D possibly TRBD1 on 5 matching bases. This CDR3 contains 11 residues. Trimming left V 2 bases short and J 8 bases short, with 6 bases between. The CDR3 region is CASSLQGEAFF. As DNA, the CDR3 is TGTGCCAGCAGTTTACAGGGAGAAGCTTTCTTT.

The V gene is TRBV18, the J gene TRBJ1-5; D not certain. Trimming stripped 3 bases from V and 6 bases from J, with 9 bases between. The CDR3 contains 13 residues. Germline V lookup: CDR1 KGHSH, CDR2 LQKENI. The CDR3 nucleotides read TGTGCCAGCTCACCCGACTCGTCTCAGCCCCAGCATTTT. Protein product: CASSPDSSQPQHF.

V and J are TRBV2 and TRBJ2-2; 11 bases agree with TRBD1. Trimming at V came to 11 bases and at J to 4 bases, leaving 0 bases not matched to a gene. The germline V gene encodes CDR1 SNHLY and CDR2 FYNNEI. The CDR3 runs to 12 residues. DNA for the CDR3: TGTGCCGGGACAGGGGGCACCGGGGAGCTGTTTTTT. Its protein is CAGTGGTGELFF.

The gene calls are TRBV7-2 and TRBJ1-4, with 8 bases lining up with TRBD1. Trimming removed 7 bases from V and 4 bases from J; junction bases left unmatched: 11. The CDR3 runs 16 residues. Germline V gives CDR1 SGHTA, CDR2 FQGNSA. Written as DNA, the CDR3 is TGTGCCAGCACCCCAACAGGGGGGGGTTTTAATGAAAAACTGTTTTTT. Encoded protein: CASTPTGGGFNEKLFF. The variable domain in full, with the rest retrieved from reference TRBV7-2 and TRBJ1-4, is GAGVSQSPSNKVTEKGKDVELRCDPISGHTALYWYRQSLGQGLEFLIYFQGNSAPDKSGLPSDRFSAERTGGSVSTLTIQRTQQEDSAVYLCASTPTGGGFNEKLFFGSGTQLSVL.

The chain is built from TRBV19 and TRBJ1-1, with 7 bases identical to TRBD1. Looked up from germline, CDR1 is LNHDA and CDR2 is SQIVND (reference sequence). CDR3 length: 14 amino acids. The V and J ends lost 9 bases and 3 bases, in that order; junction bases with no gene match: 10. The CDR3 loop reads CASHDREIDTEAFF. CDR3 coding DNA: TGTGCCAGCCACGACAGGGAGATCGACACTGAAGCTTTCTTT.

This chain connects TRBV6-6 to TRBJ2-7, with 7 bases aligning to TRBD2. The J segment lost 2 bases and the V segment lost 7 bases, leaving 8 bases of the junction unmatched. The CDR3 totals 14 residues. Germline lookup yields CDR1 MNHNY and CDR2 SVGAGI (reference sequence). The DNA of the CDR3 is TGTGCCAGCACCGACAGCGGGACCGCCTACGAGCAGTACTTC. Protein: CASTDSGTAYEQYF.

This clone turned up a few times. DNA of the CDR3: TGTGCCAGCAGCTCCGGATTCCTGACAGGGGGCTCTGCCTATGGCTACACCTTC. It translates to CASSSGFLTGGSAYGYTF. The chain is built from TRBV7-9 and TRBJ1-2; 10 bases align to TRBD1. Germline-derived CDR1 and CDR2 are SEHNR and FQNEAQ (reference sequence). The CDR3 is made up of 18 amino acids. Trimming took 4 bases from V and 4 from J; bases not matched to a gene: 15.

The CDR3: CASRAQGTGDGYTF. The CDR3 DNA follows: TGTGCCAGCAGGGCCCAAGGGACAGGGGATGGCTACACCTTC. V gene TRBV28 combines with J gene TRBJ1-2; 10 bases align to TRBD1. The length of the CDR3 is 14 residues. Germline trimming cut 6 bases from V and 6 bases from J; bases unmatched to any gene: 7. Germline V gene lookup returns CDR1 MDHEN and CDR2 SYDVKM.

J is TRBJ1-5 and V is TRBV19; D unresolved. Germline CDR1 is LNHDA and CDR2 is SQIVND (reference sequence). The V end lost 5 bases, the J end lost 9 bases, and 11 bases lay between the germline ends. The CDR3 loop spans 12 amino acids. The CDR3 region is CASSPRGLPQHF. In nucleotides, the CDR3 is TGTGCCAGTAGTCCGCGTGGTTTGCCCCAGCATTTT.

V gene TRBV27 combines with J gene TRBJ1-1; TRBD1 matches at 7 bases. In germline, CDR1 is MNHEY, CDR2 SMNVEV (reference sequence). Trimming took 7 bases from V and 7 from J; bases not matched to a gene: 9. The length of the CDR3 is 13 residues. The CDR3, as DNA: TGTGCCAGCACCTTCCATCAGGGGGATGAAGCTTTCTTT. Its protein product is CASTFHQGDEAFF.